One and the same sample provided the 9 T cell receptor beta chains below, sequenced in a study of T cells in Graves' hyperthyroidism and ophthalmopathy. What was amplified from RNA transcripts were TCR beta CDR3 regions. The primer set for the first-round RT-PCR of the TCR CDR3 was HTBI. One entry per CDR3 protein, called by TCRdb with MiXCR from the multiplex PCR reads. The table lists 500,000 to 750,000 distinct CDR3 sequences, 15% to 19% of them singletons. Sequencing was carried out using blood. The source is a woman aged 25-40 years with Graves' hyperthyroidism.

This clonotype has at least ten counts. The chain has TRBV12-3 or TRBV12-4 and TRBJ2-7; TRBD1 is a possible D gene (6 bases). The CDR3 contains 13 residues. Trimming pared 3 bases from V and 5 bases from J, leaving 11 bases between. DNA of the CDR3: TGTGCCAGCAGTTTGGCGACAGGTGACGAGCAGTACTTC. Its translation: CASSLATGDEQYF.

This clonotype has a single count. The CDR3 DNA follows: TGTGCCACCAGCAGAGATAGGGTTTACGATGGCTACACCTTC. It encodes CATSRDRVYDGYTF. The chain couples TRBV15 to TRBJ1-2; D remains unclear. The CDR3 is 14 residues long. CDR1 and CDR2 (germline): LNHNV, YYDKDF (reference sequence). V was cut by 0 bases and J by 6 bases, with 11 bases left in between.

This clonotype was counted at least ten times. The V call is TRBV15, the J call TRBJ2-1; D remains unclear. Germline V gene lookup returns CDR1 LNHNV and CDR2 YYDKDF (reference sequence). V gave up 0 bases and J gave up 10 bases, with 16 bases separating them. The CDR3 length is 15 residues. CDR3 sequence (DNA): TGTGCCACCAGCAGAGATACTGGCGCGGCTAAAGAGCAGTTCTTC. Protein sequence: CATSRDTGAAKEQFF.

The chain uses TRBV3-1 and TRBJ2-3; tentative D call: TRBD1 (6 bases). Per the germline V gene, CDR1 is LGHDT and CDR2 is YNNKEL (reference sequence). The CDR3 has 15 amino acids. The V and J ends lost 2 bases and 1 base respectively, with 10 bases between them. The CDR3 DNA reads TGTGCCAGCAGCCAATTGGGGGCCGGCACAGATACGCAGTATTTT. It specifies CASSQLGAGTDTQYF.

This clonotype was found many times. The chain links TRBV29-1 to TRBJ1-1; D may be TRBD1 (6 bases). V dropped 7 bases and J dropped 8 bases, with 11 bases sitting between them. The CDR3 loop spans 10 amino acids. Per germline, CDR1 SQVTM and CDR2 ANQGSEA. In DNA, the CDR3 is TGCAGCGCTGCGGACAGAGAAGCTTTCTTT. Translation gives CSAADREAFF.

J is TRBJ2-4 and V is TRBV7-9; 7 bases line up with TRBD2. Per germline, CDR1 SEHNR and CDR2 FQNEAQ (reference sequence). The CDR3 is made up of 20 amino acids. Unmatched junction bases numbered 21, after V lost 5 bases and J lost 2 bases. The CDR3 DNA reads TGTGCCAGCAGCCGCGCAGGACTAAAGAGCGGGAATGATACCAAAAACATTCAGTACTTC. Encoded protein: CASSRAGLKSGNDTKNIQYF. Full variable domain (missing parts from reference TRBV7-9 and TRBJ2-4): DTGVSQNPRHKITKRGQNVTFRCDPISEHNRLYWYRQTLGQGPEFLTYFQNEAQLEKSRLLSDRFSAERPKGSFSTLEIQRTEQGDSAMYLCASSRAGLKSGNDTKNIQYFGAGTRLSVL.

The chain employs TRBV6-4 and TRBJ2-3, with D possibly TRBD1 on 6 matching bases. This CDR3 comprises 19 residues. Trimming left V 2 bases short and J 0 bases short, with 21 bases between. Germline V gives CDR1 MRHNA, CDR2 SNTAGT. This CDR3 is CASSDHPTIGTLSTDTQYF. The CDR3 DNA reads TGTGCCAGCAGTGACCACCCGACTATCGGGACACTTAGCACAGATACGCAGTATTTT.

A few counts support this clonotype. The chain links TRBV18 to TRBJ2-5; D may correspond to TRBD1 or TRBD2 (6 bases each). Trimming took off 2 bases at V and 2 bases at J, with 12 bases between the two ends. Germline V gene data show CDR1 as KGHSH and CDR2 as LQKENI. The CDR3 totals 15 residues. In nucleotides, the CDR3 is TGTGCCAGCTCACCAATGTCGGGGGCACAAGAGACCCAGTACTTC. It yields the protein CASSPMSGAQETQYF.

This chain connects TRBV3-1 to TRBJ2-1, with 8 bases that match TRBD2. After removal of 8 bases from V and 13 bases from J, the junction contained 19 bases not matched to a gene. Per the germline V gene, CDR1 is LGHDT and CDR2 is YNNKEL (reference sequence). The CDR3 extends over 15 amino acids. DNA of the CDR3: TGTGCCAGCCAGCGAGGAGCGGGAGCCGGGAAGACCCAGTTCTTC. Amino acids: CASQRGAGAGKTQFF.